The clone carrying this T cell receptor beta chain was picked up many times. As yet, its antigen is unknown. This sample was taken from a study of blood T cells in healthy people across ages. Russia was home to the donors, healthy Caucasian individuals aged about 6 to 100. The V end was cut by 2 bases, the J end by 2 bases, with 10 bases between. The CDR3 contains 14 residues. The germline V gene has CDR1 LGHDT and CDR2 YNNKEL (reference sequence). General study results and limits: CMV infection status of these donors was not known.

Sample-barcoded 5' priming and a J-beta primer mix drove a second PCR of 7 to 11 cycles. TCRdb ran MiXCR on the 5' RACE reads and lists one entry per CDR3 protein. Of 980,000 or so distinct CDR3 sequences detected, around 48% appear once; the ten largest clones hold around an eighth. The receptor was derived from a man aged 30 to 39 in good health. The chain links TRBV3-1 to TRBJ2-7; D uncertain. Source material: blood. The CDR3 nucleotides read TGTGCCAGCAGCCAAACTCCAGGAACCTACGAGCAGTACTTC. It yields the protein CASSQTPGTYEQYF.